These 17 T cell receptor beta chains were all obtained from the same sample, sequenced in a study of T cell responses to AZD1222 COVID-19 vaccine. The protocol was immunoSEQ multiplex PCR, while the TCRdb copy is restricted to in-frame clones and leaves out a portion. The table has 130,000 or so clones, about 94% seen once. This specimen consisted of peripheral blood, obtained on day 0 of AZD1222 vaccination. The receptors originated from an adult in good health.

The genes are TRBV11-3 and TRBJ2-7; D is possibly TRBD1 (5 bases). The V gene's germline CDR1 is SGHNT and CDR2 YENEEA. V was pared by 1 base and J by 1 base, with 5 bases between. The CDR3 consists of 13 residues. CDR3 in amino acids: CASSLGQSYEQYF. The DNA of the CDR3 is TGTGCCAGCAGCTTAGGACAGTCCTACGAGCAGTACTTC.

This chain connects TRBV30 to TRBJ1-2, with D perhaps TRBD1 (5 bases). Trimming left V 7 bases short and J 6 bases short, with 15 bases between. CDR3 size: 12 residues. Germline assignment: CDR1 GTSNPN and CDR2 SVGIG (reference sequence). The CDR3 coding sequence is TGTGCCTTTCAAGACATGGGGCATGGCTACACCTTC. It specifies CAFQDMGHGYTF.

The V and J genes are TRBV28 and TRBJ1-1; D is uncertain. Germline assignment: CDR1 MDHEN and CDR2 SYDVKM. Trimming removed 2 bases at V and 3 bases at J, with 10 bases between. The length of the CDR3 is 14 residues. The CDR3 DNA reads as TGTGCCAGCAGTTTAAGTCAGACCTACACTGAAGCTTTCTTT. It yields the protein CASSLSQTYTEAFF.

The chain links TRBV14 to TRBJ2-3, with D unclear. The CDR3 covers 13 residues. CDR1 is SGHDN and CDR2 is FVKESK in the germline V gene. V lost 3 bases, J lost 9 bases, and 13 bases lay in between. The CDR3 nucleotides are TGTGCCAGCAGCCAGGACCTGTATAGGACGCAGTATTTT. This sequence encodes CASSQDLYRTQYF.

In its sample, this clone was seen once. This CDR3 is CATSRGGTGGYNEQFF. In DNA, the CDR3 is TGTGCCACCAGCAGAGGCGGGACAGGGGGTTACAATGAGCAGTTCTTC. The chain uses TRBV15 and TRBJ2-1, with TRBD1 matching over 11 bases. CDR1 and CDR2 from the germline V gene are LNHNV and YYDKDF (reference sequence). The junction had 3 bases not matched to a gene; V was cut back by 1 base and J by 4 bases. CDR3 length: 16 amino acids.

The V call is TRBV27, the J call TRBJ1-1, with a weak D call TRBD1 (5 bases). Trimming pared 8 bases from V and 10 bases from J, leaving 14 bases between. Per germline, CDR1 MNHEY and CDR2 SMNVEV (reference sequence). The CDR3 loop spans 11 amino acids. The CDR3: CASPYRDVAFF. For the CDR3, the DNA is TGTGCCAGCCCTTATCGGGACGTAGCTTTCTTT.

The chain joins TRBV30 to TRBJ2-6, with no clear D. The CDR3 contains 13 residues. In germline, CDR1 is GTSNPN, CDR2 SVGIG (reference sequence). Deletions cut 4 bases from V and 2 bases from J, with 6 bases between. The CDR3 spells CAWTPTGANVLTF. In nucleotides, the CDR3 is TGTGCCTGGACCCCAACTGGGGCCAACGTCCTGACTTTC.

This clone was picked up one time. The rearrangement joins TRBV6-2 or TRBV6-3 to TRBJ1-2, with unresolved D. The CDR3 spans 13 residues. Germline values: CDR1 MNHEY, CDR2 SVGEGT. V was trimmed by 5 bases and J by 4 bases, leaving 11 bases between them. CDR3 DNA: TGTGCCAGCAGTGGAATAGGCGGCTATGGCTACACCTTC. Its translation is CASSGIGGYGYTF.

CDR3 nucleotide sequence: TGTGCCAGTACAGCGGCTGGGGGACTTCACTACAATGAGCAGTTCTTC. Translating gives CASTAAGGLHYNEQFF. The chain carries TRBV28 and TRBJ2-1; the D gene is possibly TRBD2 (6 bases). V gave up 9 bases and J gave up 3 bases, with 21 bases separating them. The germline V gene has CDR1 MDHEN and CDR2 SYDVKM. This CDR3 contains 16 residues.

The chain couples TRBV21-1 to TRBJ2-1. TRBV21-1 is a listed pseudogene. The CDR3 covers 16 residues. The CDR3 DNA reads TGTGCCAGCAGCAAAGTCGAGGGGAAGGGGTCAAATGAGCAGTTCTTC. Translated, it gives CASSKVEGKGSNEQFF.

This chain joins TRBV6-2 or TRBV6-3 and TRBJ2-2; 12 nucleotides match TRBD2. The CDR3 is made up of 18 amino acids. The V segment lost 0 bases and the J segment 3 bases; nucleotides outside the gene matches: 5. Germline lookup yields CDR1 MNHEY and CDR2 SVGEGT. For the CDR3, the DNA is TGTGCCAGCAGTTACTCGCCTAGCGGGAGGGGGCACACCGGGGAGCTGTTTTTT. As protein: CASSYSPSGRGHTGELFF.

The chain joins TRBV6-5 to TRBJ2-1; 7 bases match TRBD1. Germline trimming cut 5 bases from V and 9 bases from J; bases unmatched to any gene: 10. The CDR3 loop spans 14 amino acids. In germline, CDR1 is MNHEY, CDR2 SVGAGI. CDR3 nucleotide sequence: TGTGCCAGCAGTCGTCGACAGGGTAGTGGTGAGCAGTTCTTC. Translation: CASSRRQGSGEQFF.

The chain couples TRBV6-5 to TRBJ2-5; D remains ambiguous. Trimming cost V 8 bases and J 6 bases, with 10 bases left between them. The germline V gene encodes CDR1 MNHEY and CDR2 SVGAGI. CDR3 length equals 11 residues. The CDR3 sequence: CASDKSKTQYF. CDR3 nucleotide sequence: TGTGCCAGCGACAAATCGAAGACCCAGTACTTC.

The chain links TRBV3-1 (or the pseudogene TRBV3-2) to TRBJ1-2, with D maybe TRBD1 (5 bases). V was clipped by 2 bases and J by 7 bases, with 20 bases between them. CDR1 LGHDT and CDR2 YNNKEL come from the germline V gene (reference sequence). There are 16 residues in the CDR3. The CDR3 bases are TGTGCCAGCAGCCAACGGGGGGAATACGGGTCCTCTGGCTACACCTTC. This sequence encodes CASSQRGEYGSSGYTF.

The rearrangement uses TRBV7-9 and TRBJ1-1; D not resolved. CDR3 length: 16 amino acids. Germline CDR1 and CDR2: SEHNR and FQNEAQ (reference sequence). V lost 7 bases and J 1 base, leaving 19 bases between the germline ends. The CDR3 region has the DNA TGTGCCAGCAAGGTCGAGGGCAGATGGACGAACACTGAAGCTTTCTTT. Translating it yields CASKVEGRWTNTEAFF.

The V gene is TRBV7-2, the J gene TRBJ2-1, with no clear D. Germline CDR1 is SGHTA and CDR2 is FQGNSA. Between the trimmed V and J ends, which lost 2 bases and 7 bases, there was a span of 9 bases. The length of the CDR3 is 13 residues. Here the CDR3 DNA reads TGTGCCAGCAGCTTAAGAGATTGGAATGAGCAGTTCTTC. Translating it yields CASSLRDWNEQFF.

The rearrangement joins TRBV28 to TRBJ2-7; maybe TRBD2 (6 bases). Germline V gene sequence: CDR1 MDHEN, CDR2 SYDVKM. This CDR3 region has 15 residues. The ends were cut back, 6 bases at V and 0 bases at J, with 15 bases in the middle. Here the CDR3 DNA reads TGTGCCAGCAGACCCGAGGCGGGGTACTCCTACGAGCAGTACTTC. This gives the protein CASRPEAGYSYEQYF.